The T cell receptor (beta chain) under discussion was sequenced for a study of cytomegalovirus exposure and HLA in healthy donors. CDR1 SQVTM and CDR2 ANQGSEA come from the germline V gene. Trimming shortened V by 7 bases and J by 4 bases, and 13 bases separated the two germline ends. The CDR3 has 12 amino acids. As to this clone: The antigen remains undetermined.

Whole-study findings and limits: The study assumed roughly uniform donor sequencing depth for presence/absence analyses. Several top significant clusters appeared, in a later analysis, to be linked to common viral pathogens.

The PCR employed 60 Vbeta primers together with 13 Jbeta primers. Some clones are missing from TCRdb's copy, which holds only in-frame ones; the method was immunoSEQ multiplex PCR. The sample totals 70,000 or so clones. The TCR originated in a man aged 35-49 years in good health and CMV-seronegative. The chain recombines TRBV29-1 with TRBJ2-5; D perhaps matches TRBD2 (5 bases). The specimen was PBMCs. This chain's CDR3 is CSAERGGETQYF. DNA of the CDR3: TGCAGCGCTGAGCGCGGAGGAGAGACCCAGTACTTC.